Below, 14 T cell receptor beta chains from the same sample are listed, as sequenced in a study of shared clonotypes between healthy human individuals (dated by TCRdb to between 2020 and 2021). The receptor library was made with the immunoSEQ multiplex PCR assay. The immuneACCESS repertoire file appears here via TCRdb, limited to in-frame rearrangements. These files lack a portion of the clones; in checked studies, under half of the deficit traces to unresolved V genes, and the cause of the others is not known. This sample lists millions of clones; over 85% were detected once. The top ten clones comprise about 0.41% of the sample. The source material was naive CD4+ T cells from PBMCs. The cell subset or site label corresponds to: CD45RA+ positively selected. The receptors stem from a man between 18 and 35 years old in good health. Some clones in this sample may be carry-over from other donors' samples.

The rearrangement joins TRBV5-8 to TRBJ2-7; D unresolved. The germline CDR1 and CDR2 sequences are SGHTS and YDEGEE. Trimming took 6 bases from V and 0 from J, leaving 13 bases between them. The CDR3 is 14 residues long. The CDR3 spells CASTLGRTSYEQYF. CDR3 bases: TGTGCCAGCACCCTAGGGCGTACCTCCTACGAGCAGTACTTC.

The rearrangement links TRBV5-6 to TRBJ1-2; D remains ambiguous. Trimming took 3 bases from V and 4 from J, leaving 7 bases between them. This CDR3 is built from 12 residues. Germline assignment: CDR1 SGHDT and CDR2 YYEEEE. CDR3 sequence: CASSSGAYGYTF. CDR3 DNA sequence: TGTGCCAGCAGCTCGGGAGCCTATGGCTACACCTTC.

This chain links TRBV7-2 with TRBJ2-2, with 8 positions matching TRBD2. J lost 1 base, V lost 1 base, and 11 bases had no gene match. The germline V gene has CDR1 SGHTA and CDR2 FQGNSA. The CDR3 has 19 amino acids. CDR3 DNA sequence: TGTGCCAGCAGCTTAGGATTTGGGTTGCTAGCGGGGAACACCGGGGAGCTGTTTTTT. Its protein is CASSLGFGLLAGNTGELFF.

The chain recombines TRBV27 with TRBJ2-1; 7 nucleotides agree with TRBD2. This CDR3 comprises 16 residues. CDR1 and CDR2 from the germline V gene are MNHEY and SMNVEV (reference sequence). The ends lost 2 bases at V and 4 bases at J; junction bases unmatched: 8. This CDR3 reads CASSLRRLAQYNEQFF. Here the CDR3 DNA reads TGTGCCAGCAGTTTACGGCGACTAGCCCAATACAATGAGCAGTTCTTC.

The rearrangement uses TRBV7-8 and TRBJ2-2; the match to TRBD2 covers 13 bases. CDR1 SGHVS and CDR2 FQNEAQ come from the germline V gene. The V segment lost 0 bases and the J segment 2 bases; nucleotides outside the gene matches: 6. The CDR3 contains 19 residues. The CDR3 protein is CASSLARTSGGPNTGELFF. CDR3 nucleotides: TGTGCCAGCAGCTTAGCAAGGACTAGCGGGGGACCAAACACCGGGGAGCTGTTTTTT. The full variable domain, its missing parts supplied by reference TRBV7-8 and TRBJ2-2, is GAGVSQSPRYKVAKRGQDVALRCDPISGHVSLFWYQQALGQGPEFLTYFQNEAQLDKSGLPSDRFFAERPEGSVSTLKIQRTQQEDSAVYLCASSLARTSGGPNTGELFFGEGSRLTVL.

This CDR3 is CASSGSGSNTEAFF. CDR3 DNA sequence: TGTGCCAGCAGCGGTTCAGGGTCGAACACTGAAGCTTTCTTT. J is TRBJ1-1 and V is TRBV5-4; D might be TRBD1 (5 bases). Germline CDR1 and CDR2: SGHNT and YYREEE (reference sequence). The CDR3 consists of 14 residues. Trimming shortened V by 4 bases and J by 1 base, and 11 bases separated the two germline ends.

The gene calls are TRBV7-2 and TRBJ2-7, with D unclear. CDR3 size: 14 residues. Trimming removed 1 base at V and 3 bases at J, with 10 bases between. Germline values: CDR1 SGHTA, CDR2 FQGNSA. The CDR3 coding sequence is TGTGCCAGCAGCTTAGAAAAGGATCTCTACGAGCAGTACTTC. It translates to CASSLEKDLYEQYF.

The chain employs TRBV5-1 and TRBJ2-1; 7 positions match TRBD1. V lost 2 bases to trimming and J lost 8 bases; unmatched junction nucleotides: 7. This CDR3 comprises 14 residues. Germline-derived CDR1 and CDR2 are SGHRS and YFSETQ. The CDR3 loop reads CASSLDRVLDEQFF. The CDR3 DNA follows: TGCGCCAGCAGCTTAGACAGGGTTTTAGATGAGCAGTTCTTC.

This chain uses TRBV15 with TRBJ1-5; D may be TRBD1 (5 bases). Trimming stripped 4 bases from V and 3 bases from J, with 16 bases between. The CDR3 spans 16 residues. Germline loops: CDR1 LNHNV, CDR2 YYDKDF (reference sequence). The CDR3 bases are TGTGCCACCAGCACGACCACGGGGGGTTACAATCAGCCCCAGCATTTT. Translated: CATSTTTGGYNQPQHF. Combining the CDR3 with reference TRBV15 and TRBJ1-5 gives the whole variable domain DAMVIQNPRYQVTQFGKPVTLSCSQTLNHNVMYWYQQKSSQAPKLLFHYYDKDFNNEADTPDNFQSRRPNTSFCFLDIRSPGLGDTAMYLCATSTTTGGYNQPQHFGDGTRLSIL.

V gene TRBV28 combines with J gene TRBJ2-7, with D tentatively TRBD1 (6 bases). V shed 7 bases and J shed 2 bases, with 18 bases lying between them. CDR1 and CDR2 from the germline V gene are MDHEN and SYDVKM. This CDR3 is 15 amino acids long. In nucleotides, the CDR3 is TGTGCCAGCACTCACCCTCTGGGGGCAGCCTACGAGCAGTACTTC. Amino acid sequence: CASTHPLGAAYEQYF.

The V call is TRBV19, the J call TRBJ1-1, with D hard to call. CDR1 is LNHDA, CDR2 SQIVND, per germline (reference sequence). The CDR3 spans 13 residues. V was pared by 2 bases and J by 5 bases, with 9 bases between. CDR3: CASSIRSRTEAFF. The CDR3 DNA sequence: TGTGCCAGTAGTATACGGAGTAGGACTGAAGCTTTCTTT.

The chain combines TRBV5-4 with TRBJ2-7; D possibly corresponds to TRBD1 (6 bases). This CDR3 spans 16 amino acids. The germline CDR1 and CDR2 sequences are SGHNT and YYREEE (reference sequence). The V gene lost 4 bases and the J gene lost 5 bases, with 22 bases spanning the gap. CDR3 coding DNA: TGTGCCAGCAGCCTCCCCAGGGGCGGTCTGAGGAACGAGCAGTACTTC. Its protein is CASSLPRGGLRNEQYF.

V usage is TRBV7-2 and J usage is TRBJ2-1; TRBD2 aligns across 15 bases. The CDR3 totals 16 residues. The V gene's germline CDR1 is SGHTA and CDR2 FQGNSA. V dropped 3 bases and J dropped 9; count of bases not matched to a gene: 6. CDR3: CASSFGLAGGEGEQFF. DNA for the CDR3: TGTGCCAGCAGCTTCGGACTAGCGGGAGGGGAGGGTGAGCAGTTCTTC.

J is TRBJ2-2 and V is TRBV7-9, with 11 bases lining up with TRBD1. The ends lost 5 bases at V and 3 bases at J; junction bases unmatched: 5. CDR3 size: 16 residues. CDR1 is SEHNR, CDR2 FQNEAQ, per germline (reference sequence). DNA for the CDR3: TGTGCCAGCAGCCGACCGGGACAGGGGGACACCGGGGAGCTGTTTTTT. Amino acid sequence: CASSRPGQGDTGELFF. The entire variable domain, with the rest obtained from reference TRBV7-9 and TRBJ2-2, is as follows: DTGVSQNPRHKITKRGQNVTFRCDPISEHNRLYWYRQTLGQGPEFLTYFQNEAQLEKSRLLSDRFSAERPKGSFSTLEIQRTEQGDSAMYLCASSRPGQGDTGELFFGEGSRLTVL.